This T cell receptor (beta chain) is from a study of breast tumors, draining lymph nodes, adjacent tissues. Germline loops: CDR1 KGHSH, CDR2 LQKENI. This CDR3 has 15 residues. V shed 3 bases and J shed 0 bases, with 9 bases lying between them. Whole-study findings and limits: Compared with lymph nodes, tumors were less diverse; compared with nontumor tissue, more. Data only fit, rather than demonstrated, lymph node origin of most tumor T cells. The data were judged consistent with most tumor T cells coming from lymph node and expanding in tumor.

This clonotype was seen at least ten times. The antigen remains unidentified. One entry per CDR3 protein results from TCRdb running MiXCR on the multiplex PCR reads. The sample shows over 150,000 distinct CDR3 sequences, approximately 33% of them seen only once. Axillary draining lymph nodes of breast cancer patients supplied the node samples. The sample consisted of axillary lymph node tissue. This clonotype originated in a female donor with breast cancer. Some clones in this sample may be carry-over from other donors' samples. The chain has TRBV18 and TRBJ1-3; D not resolved. This CDR3 is CASSPFSNSGNTIYF. The CDR3 DNA reads TGTGCCAGCTCACCGTTCAGTAACTCTGGAAACACCATATATTTT.